The 30 T cell receptor beta chains presented below share a single source sample, sequenced in a study of blood T cell repertoires in COVID-19. TCRdb keeps only in-frame clones here, not all; method: immunoSEQ multiplex PCR. The sample holds some 95,000 clones; around three quarters are singletons and the top ten take roughly 8.4%. Sequencing used peripheral blood. Receptor source: a man aged 45-65 years who had recovered from COVID-19.

The chain carries TRBV19 and TRBJ1-1, with no clear D. Trimming removed 4 bases from V and 4 bases from J, with 10 bases in between. Looked up from germline, CDR1 is LNHDA and CDR2 is SQIVND (reference sequence). The CDR3 loop spans 13 amino acids. DNA of the CDR3: TGTGCCAGTAGTACACTTGCGGGCACTGAAGCTTTCTTT. The encoded protein is CASSTLAGTEAFF.

The chain links TRBV6-5 to TRBJ2-5; maybe TRBD2 (5 bases). This CDR3 contains 15 residues. Per the germline V gene, CDR1 is MNHEY and CDR2 is SVGAGI. V was pared by 6 bases and J by 1 base, with 15 bases between. CDR3 amino acids: CASSSGWTLQETQYF. The DNA for the CDR3 is TGTGCCAGCAGCTCCGGTTGGACTCTCCAAGAGACCCAGTACTTC.

The gene calls are TRBV7-3 and TRBJ2-1; D is perhaps TRBD1 (5 bases). The germline V gene encodes CDR1 SGHTA and CDR2 FQGTGA. Trimming removed 1 base at V and 7 bases at J, with 14 bases between. This CDR3 region has 15 residues. The CDR3 is CASSLSPGYENEQFF. The CDR3 DNA reads TGTGCCAGCAGCTTAAGTCCAGGGTATGAAAATGAGCAGTTCTTC. The whole variable domain, remainder taken from reference TRBV7-3 and TRBJ2-1, is GAGVSQTPSNKVTEKGKYVELRCDPISGHTALYWYRQSLGQGPEFLIYFQGTGAADDSGLPNDRFFAVRPEGSVSTLKIQRTERGDSAVYLCASSLSPGYENEQFFGPGTRLTVL.

This chain links TRBV7-3 with TRBJ2-1, with 11 positions matching TRBD2. Germline trimming cut 4 bases from V and 0 bases from J; bases unmatched to any gene: 5. Germline V gene sequence: CDR1 SGHTA, CDR2 FQGTGA. The CDR3 has 17 amino acids. CDR3 residues: CASSSPTSGASYNEQFF. The CDR3 coding sequence is TGTGCCAGCAGCTCCCCGACTAGCGGGGCCTCCTACAATGAGCAGTTCTTC.

The chain couples TRBV4-2 to TRBJ1-3, with TRBD1 matching 9 bases. CDR1 is LGHNA, CDR2 YNFKEQ, per germline. V gave up 2 bases and J gave up 2 bases; unmatched junction bases: 7. The CDR3 runs 17 residues. In DNA form, the CDR3 reads TGTGCCAGCAGCCAACCACAGGGGGCGCTTACTGGAAACACCATATATTTT. Translation gives CASSQPQGALTGNTIYF.

The rearrangement links TRBV4-1 to TRBJ2-7; 9 nucleotides line up with TRBD1. V was pared by 0 bases and J by 1 base, with 4 bases of the junction left unmatched. In germline, CDR1 is MGHRA, CDR2 YSYEKL. The CDR3 is 16 amino acids. This CDR3 is CASSQEVGTGSYEQYF. The CDR3 DNA reads as TGCGCCAGCAGCCAAGAAGTCGGGACAGGGTCCTACGAGCAGTACTTC.

The genes are TRBV5-4 and TRBJ2-3; TRBD2 agrees at 7 bases. From germline, CDR1 is SGHNT and CDR2 YYREEE (reference sequence). This CDR3 spans 17 amino acids. V shed 4 bases and J 3 bases; nucleotides not matched to a gene: 14. The CDR3 loop reads CASSRPGDYRGTDTQYF. CDR3 bases: TGTGCCAGCAGCCGGCCCGGGGACTACCGGGGAACAGATACGCAGTATTTT.

In DNA, the CDR3 is TGTGCCAGCTCACCGGAGGACTTAGACAATCAGCCCCAGCATTTT. Translating gives CASSPEDLDNQPQHF. The genes are TRBV18 and TRBJ1-5, with D uncertain. V was trimmed by 3 bases and J by 3 bases, leaving 12 bases between them. Germline V gives CDR1 KGHSH, CDR2 LQKENI. The CDR3 runs to 15 residues.

The genes are TRBV18 and TRBJ1-2, with a tentative D call TRBD1 (6 bases). The V gene lost 6 bases and the J gene lost 3 bases, with 11 bases spanning the gap. CDR1 is KGHSH, CDR2 LQKENI, per germline. The length of the CDR3 is 13 residues. The CDR3 DNA sequence: TGTGCCAGCTCCCCCCAGGGGTACTATGGCTACACCTTC. This translates into CASSPQGYYGYTF.

This CDR3 is CASSVGPSGGMNEKLFF. CDR3 DNA sequence: TGTGCCAGCAGCGTAGGTCCCTCGGGGGGAATGAATGAAAAACTGTTTTTT. The V gene is TRBV9, the J gene TRBJ1-4; TRBD1 is a possible D gene (5 bases). This CDR3 spans 17 amino acids. V lost 0 bases and J lost 5, with 17 bases in between. CDR1 SGDLS and CDR2 YYNGEE come from the germline V gene.

The J gene is TRBJ2-1, the V gene TRBV4-3, with 9 bases lining up with TRBD1. This CDR3 comprises 14 residues. Germline V CDR1 and CDR2: LGHNA, YSLEER. V lost 3 bases to trimming and J lost 8 bases; unmatched junction nucleotides: 5. This chain's CDR3 is CASSQTGGSDEQFF. CDR3 DNA: TGCGCCAGCAGCCAGACAGGGGGATCGGATGAGCAGTTCTTC.

The chain uses TRBV6-5 and TRBJ1-5, with D tentatively TRBD1 (5 bases). V lost 10 bases and J lost 7, with 17 bases in between. The CDR3 is made up of 13 amino acids. Germline loops: CDR1 MNHEY, CDR2 SVGAGI. The CDR3 bases are TGTGCCACCCGGGACGGGAGGCACCAGCCCCAGCATTTT. It translates to CATRDGRHQPQHF.

The count of this clone is one. V is TRBV7-9 and J is TRBJ2-7, with D perhaps matching TRBD1 (6 bases). The V gene's germline CDR1 is SEHNR and CDR2 FQNEAQ (reference sequence). CDR3 length: 13 residues. Between the trimmed V and J ends, which lost 5 bases and 5 bases, there was a span of 13 bases. CDR3 sequence reads: CASSQTGPHEQYF. CDR3 coding DNA: TGTGCCAGCAGCCAAACAGGGCCGCACGAGCAGTACTTC.

The CDR3 protein is CASSQQGVYGYTF. In DNA, the CDR3 is TGTGCCAGCAGCCAACAGGGGGTTTATGGCTACACCTTC. The genes are TRBV3-1 (or the pseudogene TRBV3-2) and TRBJ1-2; the match to TRBD1 covers 7 bases. The CDR3 contains 13 residues. Germline assignment: CDR1 LGHDT and CDR2 YNNKEL (reference sequence). V shed 2 bases, J shed 5 bases, and the junction held 2 bases outside the gene matches.

This rearrangement joins TRBV7-8 to TRBJ2-7, with 9 bases aligning to TRBD1. The CDR3 is 15 residues long. The ends lost 5 bases at V and 4 bases at J; junction bases unmatched: 9. Germline V gene data show CDR1 as SGHVS and CDR2 as FQNEAQ. For the CDR3, the DNA is TGTGCCAGCAGCCTATTTTCGACAGGGGGGTACGAGCAGTACTTC. Its translation is CASSLFSTGGYEQYF.

This chain connects TRBV18 to TRBJ2-1, with 7 bases lining up with TRBD2. CDR1 and CDR2 from the germline V gene are KGHSH and LQKENI. V dropped 6 bases and J dropped 6; count of bases not matched to a gene: 5. The CDR3 contains 13 residues. CDR3 in amino acids: CASSGASGNEQFF. CDR3 sequence (DNA): TGTGCCAGCTCTGGGGCTAGCGGCAATGAGCAGTTCTTC.

This chain links TRBV19 with TRBJ1-5; possibly TRBD1 for D (5 bases). CDR1 and CDR2 from the germline V gene are LNHDA and SQIVND (reference sequence). This CDR3 comprises 15 residues. V lost 6 bases to trimming and J lost 0 bases, with 12 bases between them. The CDR3 nucleotides read TGTGCCAGTAGACCAGAGACAGCTAGCAATCAGCCCCAGCATTTT. It encodes CASRPETASNQPQHF.

This clone was recorded only once. The chain couples TRBV7-3 to TRBJ2-3; D possibly corresponds to TRBD2 (6 bases). V lost 0 bases to trimming and J lost 3 bases, with 7 bases between them. The CDR3 loop spans 14 amino acids. Per the germline V gene, CDR1 is SGHTA and CDR2 is FQGTGA. The CDR3: CASSLTSGTDTQYF. CDR3 coding DNA: TGTGCCAGCAGCTTAACTAGCGGAACAGATACGCAGTATTTT.

This sequence joins TRBV18 and TRBJ2-5; D is uncertain. V was cut by 0 bases and J by 5 bases, with 7 bases left in between. The CDR3 is 13 amino acids. Per germline, CDR1 KGHSH and CDR2 LQKENI. The CDR3 protein is CASSPPGWETQYF. CDR3 DNA: TGTGCCAGCTCACCACCCGGTTGGGAGACCCAGTACTTC. The full variable domain, rest sourced from reference TRBV18 and TRBJ2-5, is NAGVMQNPRHLVRRRGQEARLRCSPMKGHSHVYWYRQLPEEGLKFMVYLQKENIIDESGMPKERFSAEFPKEGPSILRIQQVVRGDSAAYFCASSPPGWETQYFGPGTRLLVL.

V gene TRBV18 combines with J gene TRBJ1-5; D unclear. Germline V lookup: CDR1 KGHSH, CDR2 LQKENI. V lost 2 bases to trimming and J lost 4 bases, with 6 bases between them. This CDR3 is 13 amino acids long. The CDR3 loop reads CASSPSENQPQHF. The CDR3 nucleotides read TGTGCCAGCTCACCATCAGAAAATCAGCCCCAGCATTTT. The variable domain in full, with the rest retrieved from reference TRBV18 and TRBJ1-5, is NAGVMQNPRHLVRRRGQEARLRCSPMKGHSHVYWYRQLPEEGLKFMVYLQKENIIDESGMPKERFSAEFPKEGPSILRIQQVVRGDSAAYFCASSPSENQPQHFGDGTRLSIL.

The chain joins TRBV13 to TRBJ1-4; a possible D gene is TRBD1 (5 bases). Germline-derived CDR1 and CDR2 are PRHDT and FYEKMQ (reference sequence). This CDR3 comprises 15 residues. V was clipped by 7 bases and J by 1 base, with 13 bases between them. The CDR3: CASTKGRQTNEKLFF. The CDR3 DNA reads TGTGCCAGCACCAAGGGGCGACAAACTAATGAAAAACTGTTTTTT.

This clone showed up just a few times. V is TRBV12-2 and J is TRBJ1-2; TRBD1, as called in the table, went unchecked against the DNA. TRBV12-2 is labeled a pseudogene. The CDR3 is 16 residues long. The CDR3 sequence is CASRRLRTGAHYGYTF. The CDR3 DNA is TGTGCAAGTCGCCGTCTTCGGACAGGCGCACATTATGGCTACACCTTC.

The chain combines TRBV19 with TRBJ2-5; 10 bases agree with TRBD1. CDR3 length: 15 amino acids. Germline lookup yields CDR1 LNHDA and CDR2 SQIVND (reference sequence). Trimming took 6 bases from V and 6 from J; bases not matched to a gene: 10. CDR3 sequence reads: CASSLSGTGEQTQYF. The CDR3 nucleotides are TGTGCCAGTAGCCTATCCGGGACAGGGGAACAGACCCAGTACTTC.

For the CDR3, the DNA is TGTGCCAGCTCATTCTCGACTAGCGGGACCTACGAGCAGTACTTC. Its protein product is CASSFSTSGTYEQYF. This chain links TRBV18 with TRBJ2-7, with 11 bases aligning to TRBD2. V was clipped by 5 bases and J by 2 bases; unmatched bases: 5. From germline, CDR1 is KGHSH and CDR2 LQKENI. There are 15 residues in the CDR3.

The V call is TRBV21-1, the J call TRBJ2-1; the DNA was not used to check the table's D call, TRBD2. TRBV21-1 is an annotated pseudogene. This CDR3 has 18 residues. CDR3 bases: TGTGCCAGCAGAACCCAACCATCTAGCGGCAAAGTCGAGAATGAGCAGTTCTTC. It encodes CASRTQPSSGKVENEQFF.

CDR3 DNA sequence: TGTGCCAGTAGTACCCTCCCGGGTCAAGTAAGAGGCACTGAAGCTTTCTTT. As protein: CASSTLPGQVRGTEAFF. The chain couples TRBV19 to TRBJ1-1; D call uncertain. There are 17 residues in the CDR3. V lost 4 bases and J lost 4, with 22 bases in between. Germline V CDR1 and CDR2: LNHDA, SQIVND (reference sequence).

The rearrangement joins TRBV5-8 to TRBJ1-5; 8 bases align to TRBD1. The trim removed 4 bases at V and 7 bases at J, leaving 7 bases unmatched. Germline CDR1 SGHTS, CDR2 YDEGEE. The CDR3 extends over 14 amino acids. CDR3 sequence: CASSVTGVYQPQHF. The CDR3 coding sequence is TGTGCCAGCAGCGTGACAGGGGTTTACCAGCCCCAGCATTTT.

V usage is TRBV5-4 and J usage is TRBJ2-6; D is perhaps TRBD1 (5 bases). CDR3 length equals 15 residues. V lost 4 bases and J 1 base, leaving 9 bases between the germline ends. Germline assignment: CDR1 SGHNT and CDR2 YYREEE (reference sequence). In DNA form, the CDR3 reads TGTGCCAGCAGCGACAGACAGTCTGGGGCCAACGTCCTGACTTTC. Encoded protein: CASSDRQSGANVLTF.

The rearrangement links TRBV28 to TRBJ2-3; 8 nucleotides match TRBD2. This CDR3 has 16 residues. Germline V gene lookup returns CDR1 MDHEN and CDR2 SYDVKM. V shed 6 bases and J 8 bases; nucleotides not matched to a gene: 16. The CDR3 sequence is CASRSDRGGMLGTQYF. The CDR3 nucleotides read TGTGCCAGCAGGTCAGACCGGGGGGGGATGCTTGGTACGCAGTATTTT.

V and J are TRBV9 and TRBJ1-5, with no clear D. Trimming took 2 bases from V and 6 from J, leaving 15 bases between them. There are 15 residues in the CDR3. Germline assignment: CDR1 SGDLS and CDR2 YYNGEE. CDR3 bases: TGTGCCAGCAGCGTCGAGGGAGAGGGCCGTCAGCCCCAGCATTTT. Encoded protein: CASSVEGEGRQPQHF.